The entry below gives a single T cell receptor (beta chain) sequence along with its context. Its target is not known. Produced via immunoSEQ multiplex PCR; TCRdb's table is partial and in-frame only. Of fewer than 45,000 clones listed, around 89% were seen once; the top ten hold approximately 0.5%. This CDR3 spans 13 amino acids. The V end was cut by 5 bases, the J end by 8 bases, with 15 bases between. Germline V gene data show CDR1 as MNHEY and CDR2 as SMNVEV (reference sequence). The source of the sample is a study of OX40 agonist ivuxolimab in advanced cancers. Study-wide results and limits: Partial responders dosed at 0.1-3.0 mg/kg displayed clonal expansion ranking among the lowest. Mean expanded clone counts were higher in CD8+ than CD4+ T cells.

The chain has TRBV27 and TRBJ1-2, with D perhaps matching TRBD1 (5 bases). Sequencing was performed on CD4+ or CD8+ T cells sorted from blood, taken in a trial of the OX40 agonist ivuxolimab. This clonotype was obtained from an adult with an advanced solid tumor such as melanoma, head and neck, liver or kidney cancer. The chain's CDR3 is CASSGQGAHGYTF. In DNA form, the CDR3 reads TGTGCCAGCAGTGGCCAAGGGGCGCACGGCTACACCTTC.